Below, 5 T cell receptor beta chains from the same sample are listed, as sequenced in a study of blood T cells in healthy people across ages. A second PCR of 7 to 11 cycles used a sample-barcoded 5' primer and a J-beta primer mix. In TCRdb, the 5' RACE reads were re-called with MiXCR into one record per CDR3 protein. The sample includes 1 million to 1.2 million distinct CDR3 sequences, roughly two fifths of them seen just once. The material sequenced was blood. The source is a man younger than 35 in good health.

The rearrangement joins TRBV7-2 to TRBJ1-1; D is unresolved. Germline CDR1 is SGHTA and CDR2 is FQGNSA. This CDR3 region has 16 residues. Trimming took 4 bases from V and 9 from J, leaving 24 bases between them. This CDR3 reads CASSSPPYSVLPQAFF. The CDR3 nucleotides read TGTGCCAGCAGCTCCCCCCCCTACAGCGTACTGCCTCAAGCTTTCTTT. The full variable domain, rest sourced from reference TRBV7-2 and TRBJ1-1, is GAGVSQSPSNKVTEKGKDVELRCDPISGHTALYWYRQSLGQGLEFLIYFQGNSAPDKSGLPSDRFSAERTGGSVSTLTIQRTQQEDSAVYLCASSSPPYSVLPQAFFGQGTRLTVV.

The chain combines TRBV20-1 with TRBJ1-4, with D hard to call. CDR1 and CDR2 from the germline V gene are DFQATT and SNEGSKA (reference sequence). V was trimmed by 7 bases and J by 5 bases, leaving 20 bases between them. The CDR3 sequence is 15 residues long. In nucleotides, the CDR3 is TGCAGTGGTGCCTCCCCCGGACGGGAGAATGAAAAACTGTTTTTT. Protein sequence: CSGASPGRENEKLFF.

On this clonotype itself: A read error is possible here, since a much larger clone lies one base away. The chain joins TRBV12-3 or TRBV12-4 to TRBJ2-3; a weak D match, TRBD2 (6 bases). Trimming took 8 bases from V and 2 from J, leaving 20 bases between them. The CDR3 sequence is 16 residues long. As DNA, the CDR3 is TGTGCCAGCCGGTTTAACGTAGCGGCTAACACAGATACGCAGTATTTT. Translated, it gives CASRFNVAANTDTQYF.

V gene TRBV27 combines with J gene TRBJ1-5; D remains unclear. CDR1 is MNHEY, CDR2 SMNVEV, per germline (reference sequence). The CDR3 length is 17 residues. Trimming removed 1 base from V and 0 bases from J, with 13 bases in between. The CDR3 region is CASSLWAGGRSNQPQHF. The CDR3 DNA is TGTGCCAGCAGTTTATGGGCGGGAGGTCGTAGCAATCAGCCCCAGCATTTT.

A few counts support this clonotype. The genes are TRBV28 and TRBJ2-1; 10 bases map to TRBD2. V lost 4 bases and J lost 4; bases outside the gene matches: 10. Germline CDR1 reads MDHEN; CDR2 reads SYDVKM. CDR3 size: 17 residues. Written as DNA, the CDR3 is TGTGCCAGCAGTTCCCAGGGTGGTAGCGGGGGGTACAATGAGCAGTTCTTC. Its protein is CASSSQGGSGGYNEQFF. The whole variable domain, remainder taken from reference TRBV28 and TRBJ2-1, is DVKVTQSSRYLVKRTGEKVFLECVQDMDHENMFWYRQDPGLGLRLIYFSYDVKMKEKGDIPEGYSVSREKKERFSLILESASTNQTSMYLCASSSQGGSGGYNEQFFGPGTRLTVL.